This T cell receptor beta chain came from a study of blood T cell repertoires in COVID-19. Study as a whole: Spain, Italy and the United States supplied samples that represented acute and convalescent COVID-19.

Here immunoSEQ multiplex PCR was the method, and the copy in TCRdb shows in-frame clones only, minus some. Of fewer than 90,000 clones listed, around 88% are singletons. Trimming took 0 bases from V and 1 from J, leaving 13 bases between them. Germline CDR1 is GTSNPN and CDR2 is SVGIG (reference sequence). The CDR3 runs 15 residues. Material for sequencing was peripheral blood. The receptor comes from a man aged 55 to 70 with acute or convalescent COVID-19. The chain employs TRBV30 and TRBJ2-7, with a tentative D call TRBD1 (6 bases). CDR3: CAWSVQQGRSYEQYF. CDR3 DNA: TGTGCCTGGAGTGTTCAACAGGGAAGGTCCTACGAGCAGTACTTC.